This T cell receptor (beta chain) emerged from a study of T cell responses to AZD1222 COVID-19 vaccine. Findings and limits, study-wide: Donors in the cohort were predominantly white British and more often female, and clonal diversity was possibly underestimated. Repertoires were obtained solely post-peak T cell response.

Profiling relied on immunoSEQ multiplex PCR, and the TCRdb table lists in-frame clones only, not all of them. Of fewer than 120,000 clones in the sample, about 94% were seen once. Germline V gene data show CDR1 as SGHRS and CDR2 as YFSETQ. V gave up 1 base and J gave up 0 bases, with 4 bases separating them. The CDR3 spans 13 residues. With regard to this clone: Its specificity is unknown.

The source was peripheral blood, collected 28 days after the second AZD1222 dose. The J gene is TRBJ1-1, the V gene TRBV5-1; D uncertain. The TCR was taken from an adult who received the AZD1222 COVID-19 vaccine. The CDR3 region is CASSLSLNTEAFF. The CDR3 DNA reads as TGCGCCAGCAGCTTGTCGCTGAACACTGAAGCTTTCTTT.